Only one count was recorded for the clone carrying this T cell receptor beta chain. Its cognate antigen is unknown. In the same sample, other DNA sequences code for this CDR3. CDR1 is SNHLY, CDR2 FYNNEI, per germline. The length of the CDR3 is 13 residues. Trimming stripped 6 bases from V and 0 bases from J, with 9 bases between. This entry comes from a study of shared clonotypes between healthy human individuals. The overall study: Researchers assigned three CD4 naive, three CD4 memory, two CD8 naive and one CD8 memory plate to each donor. Study conclusions and caveats: Naive CD4 clonotype sharing across several donors was about 5%.

As originally analysed: Junction-only immunoSEQ sequences carried no quality scores, so filtering differed. Method: immunoSEQ multiplex PCR; TCRdb's copy keeps in-frame clones and lacks some. The V and J calls and the clone size are those of that table, but D and trimming were determined from the DNA. The sample holds about 2 million clones, 95% seen once. This clonotype was sampled from a man between 18 and 29 years old in good health. The V call is TRBV2, the J call TRBJ2-7; no clear D. Sequenced: naive CD4+ T cells sorted from blood. The subset denotes: CD45RA+ positively selected. The CDR3 region has the DNA TGTGCCAGCAGGCAGGCAAGCTCCTACGAGCAGTACTTC. Residues: CASRQASSYEQYF.